The 30 T cell receptor beta chains below come from one sample, sequenced in a study of T cells in Graves' hyperthyroidism and ophthalmopathy. There were TCR beta CDR3 regions amplified from RNA transcripts. A set of HTBI primers served as the primers for a first-round RT-PCR of the TCR CDR3. Each CDR3 protein is one row after TCRdb ran MiXCR on the multiplex PCR reads. The repertoire consists of around 190,000 distinct CDR3 sequences, with about a sixth occurring once and the leading ten covering around 52%. Material for sequencing was blood. Source of these receptors: a woman in her 50s with Graves' hyperthyroidism.

This clonotype appeared a few times. The rearrangement uses TRBV12-3 or TRBV12-4 and TRBJ1-2, with TRBD1 as a possible D gene (6 bases). The CDR3 is made up of 13 amino acids. The V end was cut by 2 bases, the J end by 5 bases, with 9 bases between. As DNA, the CDR3 is TGTGCCAGCAGTTTACGGGGGGCTTATGGCTACACCTTC. Translation gives CASSLRGAYGYTF.

The rearrangement joins TRBV18 to TRBJ1-1, with no clear D. The V end was cut by 0 bases, the J end by 0 bases, with 11 bases between. Germline loops: CDR1 KGHSH, CDR2 LQKENI. The CDR3 has 16 amino acids. CDR3 region: CASSPPNERMNTEAFF. The CDR3 DNA reads TGTGCCAGCTCACCACCGAACGAGAGAATGAACACTGAAGCTTTCTTT.

This clonotype showed up many times. This sequence joins TRBV18 and TRBJ2-7, with TRBD1 as a possible D gene (5 bases). Trimming shortened V by 3 bases and J by 3 bases, and 12 bases separated the two germline ends. This CDR3 contains 14 residues. Germline V gene lookup returns CDR1 KGHSH and CDR2 LQKENI. The CDR3 is CASSPGPDLYEQYF. In DNA form, the CDR3 reads TGTGCCAGCTCACCGGGGCCGGATCTCTACGAGCAGTACTTC.

The chain uses TRBV12-3 or TRBV12-4 and TRBJ2-3; tentatively, D is TRBD1 (5 bases). Trimming took off 3 bases at V and 0 bases at J, with 13 bases between the two ends. This CDR3 is 16 amino acids long. CDR3 protein: CASSLAGKSSTDTQYF. The DNA of the CDR3 is TGTGCCAGCAGTTTGGCAGGGAAGTCTAGCACAGATACGCAGTATTTT.

This clonotype appeared many times. The gene calls are TRBV7-9 and TRBJ2-1, with D possibly being TRBD2 (7 bases). Germline V gene lookup returns CDR1 SEHNR and CDR2 FQNEAQ (reference sequence). Trimming stripped 7 bases from V and 10 bases from J, with 17 bases between. The CDR3 has 13 residues. The CDR3 nucleotides read TGTGCCAGCAATAGGGGGGGACCTTCCGAGCAGTTCTTC. It encodes CASNRGGPSEQFF.

CDR3 region: CASSEPSSGNPYEQYF. The CDR3 DNA sequence: TGTGCCAGCAGTGAACCCTCTAGCGGCAACCCCTACGAGCAGTACTTC. This chain links TRBV6-1 with TRBJ2-7, with 7 bases fitting TRBD2. Losses at the gene ends were 2 bases for V and 2 bases for J; bases not matched to a gene: 9. CDR1 is MNHNS and CDR2 is SASEGT in the germline V gene. This CDR3 is built from 16 residues.

This rearrangement joins TRBV7-8 to TRBJ2-5; 7 positions agree with TRBD1. Germline values: CDR1 SGHVS, CDR2 FQNEAQ. Trimming took 6 bases from V and 5 from J; bases not matched to a gene: 9. This CDR3 is 14 amino acids long. CDR3 coding DNA: TGTGCCAGCAGGATAGACAGGGTTCTGGAGACCCAGTACTTC. Translation gives CASRIDRVLETQYF.

This clonotype has more than one count but fewer than ten. J is TRBJ2-1 and V is TRBV29-1; 10 bases agree with TRBD2. J lost 0 bases, V lost 2 bases, and 7 bases had no gene match. The CDR3 consists of 17 residues. Germline-derived CDR1 and CDR2 are SQVTM and ANQGSEA. CDR3 coding DNA: TGCAGCGTTGAATCTGGACTAGCGGCCAACTCCTACAATGAGCAGTTCTTC. This gives the protein CSVESGLAANSYNEQFF.

This clonotype appeared many times. CDR3 nucleotides: TGTGCCAGCAGCCAACCAGAGATGCACACTGAAGCTTTCTTT. Encoded protein: CASSQPEMHTEAFF. V is TRBV7-9 and J is TRBJ1-1; no reliable D call. Trimming removed 5 bases at V and 3 bases at J, with 13 bases between. The CDR3 contains 14 residues. CDR1 is SEHNR, CDR2 FQNEAQ, per germline (reference sequence).

The table lists this clonotype with many counts. The V gene is TRBV30, the J gene TRBJ2-7; tentative D call: TRBD2 (6 bases). Trimming took 0 bases from V and 4 from J, leaving 16 bases between them. Germline values: CDR1 GTSNPN, CDR2 SVGIG (reference sequence). The CDR3 has 15 amino acids. CDR3 sequence reads: CAWSVFSGKRYEQYF. In nucleotides, the CDR3 is TGTGCCTGGAGTGTCTTTAGCGGCAAACGATACGAGCAGTACTTC.

This chain connects TRBV3-1 to TRBJ2-7; D is unresolved. Germline-derived CDR1 and CDR2 are LGHDT and YNNKEL (reference sequence). Deletions cut 2 bases from V and 5 bases from J, with 4 bases between. This CDR3 spans 11 amino acids. The CDR3: CASSQMNEQYF. CDR3 in DNA: TGTGCCAGCAGCCAAATGAACGAGCAGTACTTC.

V and J are TRBV28 and TRBJ2-2; 12 nucleotides agree with TRBD2. Germline V gene data show CDR1 as MDHEN and CDR2 as SYDVKM. Unmatched junction bases numbered 13, after V lost 7 bases and J lost 4 bases. The CDR3 runs 18 residues. The CDR3: CASTIQGLAGWGTGELFF. CDR3 coding DNA: TGTGCCAGCACCATCCAAGGACTAGCGGGATGGGGCACCGGGGAGCTGTTTTTT. Full variable domain (outside the CDR3, taken from reference TRBV28 and TRBJ2-2): DVKVTQSSRYLVKRTGEKVFLECVQDMDHENMFWYRQDPGLGLRLIYFSYDVKMKEKGDIPEGYSVSREKKERFSLILESASTNQTSMYLCASTIQGLAGWGTGELFFGEGSRLTVL.

This clonotype appeared a few times. A read error may explain this, as a much larger clone is one base away. The V call is TRBV3-1, the J call TRBJ2-5; 9 nucleotides agree with TRBD1. The CDR3 is 15 amino acids. Germline V lookup: CDR1 LGHDT, CDR2 YNNKEL (reference sequence). As DNA, the CDR3 is TGTGCCGGCAGCCTTCCGGGACAGGGACAAGAGACCCAGTACTTC. Its translation is CAGSLPGQGQETQYF.

The gene calls are TRBV27 and TRBJ1-5; maybe TRBD1 (5 bases). The germline V gene encodes CDR1 MNHEY and CDR2 SMNVEV (reference sequence). CDR3 size: 15 residues. The V end was cut by 2 bases, the J end by 7 bases, with 15 bases between. The CDR3 protein is CASSLISDSPQPQHF. Here the CDR3 DNA reads TGTGCCAGCAGTTTAATATCCGACAGTCCCCAGCCCCAGCATTTT.

This clonotype has a count of ten or more. V and J are TRBV15 and TRBJ1-1; D unclear. The germline V and J ends were trimmed by 3 bases and 6 bases, with 14 bases remaining between them. The CDR3 sequence is 14 residues long. Germline-derived CDR1 and CDR2 are LNHNV and YYDKDF (reference sequence). This chain's CDR3 is CATSSRVHASEAFF. CDR3 DNA sequence: TGTGCCACCAGCAGTAGAGTTCACGCGTCTGAAGCTTTCTTT.

This clonotype showed up just once. This sequence joins TRBV6-2 or TRBV6-3 and TRBJ2-1, with D hard to call. The CDR3 extends over 14 amino acids. Per germline, CDR1 MNHEY and CDR2 SVGEGT. V lost 2 bases, J lost 7 bases, and 12 bases lay in between. CDR3 nucleotides: TGTGCCAGCAGTTACAGCTCCACGCGGAATGAGCAGTTCTTC. Amino acids: CASSYSSTRNEQFF.

In its sample, this clonotype was seen many times. This chain joins TRBV5-1 and TRBJ2-7; D uncertain. From germline, CDR1 is SGHRS and CDR2 YFSETQ. The CDR3 is made up of 13 amino acids. V lost 4 bases to trimming and J lost 4 bases, with 12 bases between them. The CDR3 DNA reads TGCGCCAGCAGCACGCAAAGCGCGTACGAGCAGTACTTC. Amino acid sequence: CASSTQSAYEQYF.

The chain combines TRBV20-1 with TRBJ1-2; the D is unclear. Looked up from germline, CDR1 is DFQATT and CDR2 is SNEGSKA (reference sequence). V dropped 2 bases and J dropped 1 base, with 17 bases sitting between them. CDR3 size: 16 residues. CDR3 DNA: TGCAGTGCTAGATCCCGGTTCGGGCAGCTTAACTATGGCTACACCTTC. Amino acids: CSARSRFGQLNYGYTF.

This clonotype was detected many times. The chain is built from TRBV12-3 or TRBV12-4 and TRBJ2-7; the match to TRBD1 covers 9 bases. J was trimmed by 0 bases and V by 6 bases; bases with no gene match: 6. This CDR3 region has 15 residues. The CDR3 region has the DNA TGTGCCAGCAGACCGGGACAGGGAGGCTCCTACGAGCAGTACTTC. Translating it yields CASRPGQGGSYEQYF.

V gene TRBV4-1 combines with J gene TRBJ2-3; the match to TRBD2 covers 10 bases. The CDR3 spans 16 residues. Trimming at V came to 1 base and at J to 1 base, leaving 2 bases not matched to a gene. CDR1 is MGHRA, CDR2 YSYEKL, per germline. The CDR3 sequence: CASSQVLAGGTDTQYF. In DNA form, the CDR3 reads TGCGCCAGCAGCCAAGTTCTAGCGGGAGGCACAGATACGCAGTATTTT.

This clonotype was seen a handful of times. The CDR3 is CASSLVQGAAGANVLTF. CDR3 DNA: TGTGCCAGCAGCTTGGTGCAGGGGGCAGCTGGGGCCAACGTCCTGACTTTC. The rearrangement links TRBV5-8 to TRBJ2-6, with 8 bases lining up with TRBD1. V shed 0 bases and J 2 bases; nucleotides not matched to a gene: 4. This CDR3 is 17 amino acids long. Germline V lookup: CDR1 SGHTS, CDR2 YDEGEE.

This clonotype was found many times. The chain recombines TRBV5-1 with TRBJ1-1; weak D call: TRBD1 (6 bases). The CDR3 spans 15 residues. Germline values: CDR1 SGHRS, CDR2 YFSETQ. V lost 4 bases to trimming and J lost 4 bases, with 17 bases between them. This chain's CDR3 is CASSPGGGLGTEAFF. The DNA of the CDR3 is TGCGCCAGCAGCCCGGGCGGGGGCTTGGGCACTGAAGCTTTCTTT.

This clonotype was detected ten times or more. J is TRBJ1-1 and V is TRBV7-3; tentative D call: TRBD1 (5 bases). Germline loops: CDR1 SGHTA, CDR2 FQGTGA. The V and J ends lost 0 bases and 5 bases respectively, with 10 bases between them. This CDR3 has 14 amino acids. CDR3 sequence (DNA): TGTGCCAGCAGCTTAACGGAGGGGCGTACTGAAGCTTTCTTT. Its translation: CASSLTEGRTEAFF.

The table lists this clonotype with a few counts. The CDR3 nucleotides are TGTGCCTGGAGTCTAGCGGGAGTACAAGAGACCCAGTACTTC. Residues: CAWSLAGVQETQYF. The genes are TRBV30 and TRBJ2-5; 10 nucleotides match TRBD2. Germline CDR1 reads GTSNPN; CDR2 reads SVGIG (reference sequence). V gave up 2 bases and J gave up 2 bases; unmatched junction bases: 2. The CDR3 runs to 14 residues.

The genes are TRBV19 and TRBJ2-7; D not resolved. This CDR3 comprises 14 residues. The V gene lost 5 bases and the J gene lost 2 bases, with 13 bases spanning the gap. Germline values: CDR1 LNHDA, CDR2 SQIVND (reference sequence). The CDR3 region is CASSVLDGTYEQYF. CDR3 bases: TGTGCCAGTAGTGTTTTGGACGGAACCTACGAGCAGTACTTC.

For the CDR3, the DNA is TGCAGTGCTAGAGATAAGGGAACCGCTCCGCGGCCCCAGCATTTT. Amino acid sequence: CSARDKGTAPRPQHF. The chain employs TRBV20-1 and TRBJ1-5; D is unresolved. This CDR3 spans 15 amino acids. V gave up 0 bases and J gave up 9 bases, with 18 bases separating them. Germline loops: CDR1 DFQATT, CDR2 SNEGSKA (reference sequence).

This sequence joins TRBV6-1 and TRBJ2-5; D is ambiguous. CDR3 length equals 13 residues. Germline V gene sequence: CDR1 MNHNS, CDR2 SASEGT. The germline V and J ends were trimmed by 4 bases and 2 bases, with 8 bases remaining between them. DNA of the CDR3: TGTGCCAGCAGTGGGGGTTTACAAGAGACCCAGTACTTC. It yields the protein CASSGGLQETQYF.

This clonotype was observed many times. CDR3 sequence: CASSETSGSVLTDTQYF. CDR3 nucleotide sequence: TGTGCCAGCAGTGAAACTAGCGGGAGTGTGTTGACAGATACGCAGTATTTT. V gene TRBV2 combines with J gene TRBJ2-3, with 11 positions matching TRBD2. CDR3 length equals 17 residues. Trimming at V came to 2 bases and at J to 3 bases, leaving 7 bases not matched to a gene. Germline CDR1 is SNHLY and CDR2 is FYNNEI.

This clonotype was seen at least ten times. The rearrangement uses TRBV29-1 and TRBJ2-7; TRBD1 is a possible D gene (6 bases). The germline V gene has CDR1 SQVTM and CDR2 ANQGSEA. This CDR3 has 14 residues. The V and J ends lost 0 bases and 2 bases respectively, with 11 bases between them. The CDR3: CSVEDWDKPYEQYF. CDR3 in DNA: TGCAGCGTTGAAGATTGGGACAAACCCTACGAGCAGTACTTC.

Points on this clonotype: At one end the junction does not follow the germline gene, possibly because of a read error. The gene calls are TRBV5-1 and TRBJ2-1, with a weak D call TRBD2 (6 bases). Germline loops: CDR1 SGHRS, CDR2 YFSETQ. CDR3 size: 15 residues. The CDR3 DNA reads TGCGCCAGCAGCTTGGAATCGGGAGAGTGGAATGAGCAGCTCTTC. Protein: CASSLESGEWNEQLF.